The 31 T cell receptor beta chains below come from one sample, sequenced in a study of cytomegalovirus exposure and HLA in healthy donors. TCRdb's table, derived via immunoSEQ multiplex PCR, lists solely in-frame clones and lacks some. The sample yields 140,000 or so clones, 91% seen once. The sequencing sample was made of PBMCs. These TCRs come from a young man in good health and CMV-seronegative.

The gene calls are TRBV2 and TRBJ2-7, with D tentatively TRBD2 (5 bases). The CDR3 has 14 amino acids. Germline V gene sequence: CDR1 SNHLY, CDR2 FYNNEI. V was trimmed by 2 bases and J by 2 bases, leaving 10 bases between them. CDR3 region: CASSEWTGTYEQYF. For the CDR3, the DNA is TGTGCCAGCAGTGAATGGACTGGGACCTACGAGCAGTACTTC.

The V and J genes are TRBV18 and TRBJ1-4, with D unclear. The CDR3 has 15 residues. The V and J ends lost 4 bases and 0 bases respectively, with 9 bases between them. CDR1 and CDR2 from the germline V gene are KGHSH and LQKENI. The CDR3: CASSQWEATNEKLFF. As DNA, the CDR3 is TGTGCCAGCTCACAATGGGAGGCAACTAATGAAAAACTGTTTTTT.

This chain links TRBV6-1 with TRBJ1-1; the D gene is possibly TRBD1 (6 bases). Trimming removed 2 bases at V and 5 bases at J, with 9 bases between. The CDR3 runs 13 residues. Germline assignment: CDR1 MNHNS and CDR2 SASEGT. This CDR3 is CASSERGRTEAFF. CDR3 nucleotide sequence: TGTGCCAGCAGTGAAAGGGGGAGAACTGAAGCTTTCTTT.

The CDR3 region has the DNA TGTGCCAGCAGCTTGCGGGAGTCCGCTGGCTACACCTTC. Translation: CASSLRESAGYTF. The chain joins TRBV5-6 to TRBJ1-2; D unclear. The germline CDR1 and CDR2 sequences are SGHDT and YYEEEE. There are 13 residues in the CDR3. V lost 1 base to trimming and J lost 7 bases, with 11 bases between them.

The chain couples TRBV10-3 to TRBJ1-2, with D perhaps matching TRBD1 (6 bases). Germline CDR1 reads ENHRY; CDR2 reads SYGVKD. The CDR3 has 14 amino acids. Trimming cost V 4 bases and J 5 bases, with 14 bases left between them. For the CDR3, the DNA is TGTGCCATCAGTGTCCCGGACAGACCGTATGGCTACACCTTC. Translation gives CAISVPDRPYGYTF.

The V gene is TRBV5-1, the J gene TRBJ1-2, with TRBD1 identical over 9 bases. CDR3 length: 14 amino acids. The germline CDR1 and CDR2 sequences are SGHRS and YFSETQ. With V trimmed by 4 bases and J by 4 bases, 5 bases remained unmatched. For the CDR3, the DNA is TGCGCCAGCAGCCCCGGGACAGGGTCCTATGGCTACACCTTC. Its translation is CASSPGTGSYGYTF.

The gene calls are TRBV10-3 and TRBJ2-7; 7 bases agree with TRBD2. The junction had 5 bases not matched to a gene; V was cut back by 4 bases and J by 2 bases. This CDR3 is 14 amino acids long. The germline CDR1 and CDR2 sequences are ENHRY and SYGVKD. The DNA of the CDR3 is TGTGCCATCAGTGCTGGGGGACTAACCTACGAGCAGTACTTC. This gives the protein CAISAGGLTYEQYF.

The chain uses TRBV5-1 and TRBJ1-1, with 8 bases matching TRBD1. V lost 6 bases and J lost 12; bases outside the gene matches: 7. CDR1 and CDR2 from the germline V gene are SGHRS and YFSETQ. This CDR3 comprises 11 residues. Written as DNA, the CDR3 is TGCGCCAGCATCGGACAGGGTGGAACTTTCTTT. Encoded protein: CASIGQGGTFF.

CDR3 residues: CASSLGTSGIAAQTQYF. The CDR3 bases are TGTGCCAGCAGTTTGGGGACTAGCGGGATCGCTGCCCAGACCCAGTACTTC. This sequence joins TRBV27 and TRBJ2-5, with 13 bases lining up with TRBD2. The CDR3 is made up of 17 amino acids. The germline V gene encodes CDR1 MNHEY and CDR2 SMNVEV (reference sequence). Unmatched junction bases numbered 10, after V lost 3 bases and J lost 6 bases.

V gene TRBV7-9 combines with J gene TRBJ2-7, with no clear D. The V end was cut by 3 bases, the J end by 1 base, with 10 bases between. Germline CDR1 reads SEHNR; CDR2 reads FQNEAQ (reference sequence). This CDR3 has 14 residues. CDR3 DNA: TGTGCCAGCAGCTTTACCGCAGTTTCCTACGAGCAGTACTTC. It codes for CASSFTAVSYEQYF.

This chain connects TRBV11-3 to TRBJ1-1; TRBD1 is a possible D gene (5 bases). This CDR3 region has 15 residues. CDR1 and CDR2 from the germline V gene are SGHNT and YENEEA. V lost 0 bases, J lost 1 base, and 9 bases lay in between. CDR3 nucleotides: TGTGCCAGCAGCTTAGATAGGGGCCAGAACACTGAAGCTTTCTTT. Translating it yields CASSLDRGQNTEAFF.

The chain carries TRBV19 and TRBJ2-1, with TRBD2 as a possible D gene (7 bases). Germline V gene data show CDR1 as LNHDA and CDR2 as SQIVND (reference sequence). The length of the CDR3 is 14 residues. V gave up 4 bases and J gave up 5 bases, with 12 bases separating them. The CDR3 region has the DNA TGTGCCAGTAGTACACAGGGAGGGGACAATGAGCAGTTCTTC. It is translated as CASSTQGGDNEQFF.

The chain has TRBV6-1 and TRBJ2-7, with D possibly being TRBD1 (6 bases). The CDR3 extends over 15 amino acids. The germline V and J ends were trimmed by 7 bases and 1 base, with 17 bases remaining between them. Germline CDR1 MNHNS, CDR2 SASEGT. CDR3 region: CASTPPGQGSYEQYV. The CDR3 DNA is TGTGCCAGCACCCCACCCGGGCAGGGGTCCTACGAGCAGTACGTC.

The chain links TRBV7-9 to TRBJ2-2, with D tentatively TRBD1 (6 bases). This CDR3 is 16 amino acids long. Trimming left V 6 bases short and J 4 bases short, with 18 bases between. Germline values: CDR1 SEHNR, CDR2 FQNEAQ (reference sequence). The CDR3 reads CASSYGQPRATGELFF. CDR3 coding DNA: TGTGCCAGCAGTTATGGACAGCCTCGAGCCACCGGGGAGCTGTTTTTT.

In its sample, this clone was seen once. DNA of the CDR3: TGTGCCAGCAGCTTCATCGAGGCTAATGAAAAACTGTTTTTT. Its translation: CASSFIEANEKLFF. The chain is built from TRBV7-8 and TRBJ1-4, with D uncertain. V dropped 3 bases and J dropped 3 bases, with 8 bases sitting between them. This CDR3 has 14 residues. Germline V gene lookup returns CDR1 SGHVS and CDR2 FQNEAQ.

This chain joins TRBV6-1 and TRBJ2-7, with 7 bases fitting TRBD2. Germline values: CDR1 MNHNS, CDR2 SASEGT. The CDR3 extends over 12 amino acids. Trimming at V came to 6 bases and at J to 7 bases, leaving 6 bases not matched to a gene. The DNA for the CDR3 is TGTGCCAGCAGAGAACTAGCGAGGGAGCAGTACTTC. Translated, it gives CASRELAREQYF.

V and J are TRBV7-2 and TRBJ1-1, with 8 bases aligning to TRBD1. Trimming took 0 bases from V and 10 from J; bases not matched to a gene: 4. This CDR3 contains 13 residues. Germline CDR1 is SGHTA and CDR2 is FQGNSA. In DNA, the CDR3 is TGTGCCAGCAGCTTAGCCGCACAGGGGGGAGCTTTCTTT. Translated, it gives CASSLAAQGGAFF.

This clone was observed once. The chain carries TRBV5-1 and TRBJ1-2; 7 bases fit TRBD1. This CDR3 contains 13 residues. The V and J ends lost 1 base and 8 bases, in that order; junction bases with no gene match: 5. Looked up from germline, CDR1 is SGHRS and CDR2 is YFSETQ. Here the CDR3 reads CASSLTGEDGYTF. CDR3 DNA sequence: TGCGCCAGCAGCTTGACAGGGGAGGACGGCTACACCTTC.

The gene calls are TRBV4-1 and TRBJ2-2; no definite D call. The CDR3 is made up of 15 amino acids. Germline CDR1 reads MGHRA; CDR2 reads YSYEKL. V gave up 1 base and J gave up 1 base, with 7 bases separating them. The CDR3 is CASSQALLNTGELFF. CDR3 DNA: TGCGCCAGCAGCCAAGCTCTCCTGAACACCGGGGAGCTGTTTTTT.

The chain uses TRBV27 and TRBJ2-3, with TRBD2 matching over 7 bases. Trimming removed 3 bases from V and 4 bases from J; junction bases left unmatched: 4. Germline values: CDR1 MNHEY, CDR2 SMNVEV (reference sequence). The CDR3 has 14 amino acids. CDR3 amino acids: CASSFGLVPDTQYF. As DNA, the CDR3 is TGTGCCAGCAGTTTCGGACTAGTCCCAGATACGCAGTATTTT.

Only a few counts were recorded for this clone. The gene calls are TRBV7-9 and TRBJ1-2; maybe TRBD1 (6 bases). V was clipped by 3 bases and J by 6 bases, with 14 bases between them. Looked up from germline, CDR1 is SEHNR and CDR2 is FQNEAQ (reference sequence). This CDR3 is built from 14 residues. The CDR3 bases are TGTGCCAGCAGCTTGACGGGACATTCCCATGGCTACACCTTC. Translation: CASSLTGHSHGYTF.

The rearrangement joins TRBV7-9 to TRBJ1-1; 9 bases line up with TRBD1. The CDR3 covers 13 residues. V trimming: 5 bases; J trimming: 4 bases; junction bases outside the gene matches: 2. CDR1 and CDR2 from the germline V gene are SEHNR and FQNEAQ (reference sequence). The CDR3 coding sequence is TGTGCCAGCAGCAGACAGGGGGGCACTGAAGCTTTCTTT. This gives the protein CASSRQGGTEAFF.

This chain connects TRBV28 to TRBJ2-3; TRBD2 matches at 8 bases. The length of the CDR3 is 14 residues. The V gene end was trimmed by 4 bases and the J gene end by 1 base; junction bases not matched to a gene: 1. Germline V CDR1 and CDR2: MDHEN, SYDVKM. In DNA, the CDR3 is TGTGCCAGCAGTTCACTAGCGGGCACAGATACGCAGTATTTT. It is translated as CASSSLAGTDTQYF.

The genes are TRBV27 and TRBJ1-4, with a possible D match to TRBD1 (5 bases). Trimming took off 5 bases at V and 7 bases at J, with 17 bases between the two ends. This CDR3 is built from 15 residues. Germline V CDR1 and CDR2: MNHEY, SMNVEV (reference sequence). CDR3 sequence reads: CASSPRQLTSEKLFF. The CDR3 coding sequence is TGTGCCAGCAGTCCCCGACAGTTAACGTCTGAAAAACTGTTTTTT.

DNA of the CDR3: TGCGCCACCGCTCGGGGGACCGGGGAGCTGTTTTTT. Its translation is CATARGTGELFF. The gene calls are TRBV10-1 and TRBJ2-2; tentative D call: TRBD2 (6 bases). Germline V CDR1 and CDR2: WNHNN, SYGVQD (reference sequence). The germline V and J ends were trimmed by 10 bases and 5 bases, with 11 bases remaining between them. The CDR3 is made up of 12 amino acids.

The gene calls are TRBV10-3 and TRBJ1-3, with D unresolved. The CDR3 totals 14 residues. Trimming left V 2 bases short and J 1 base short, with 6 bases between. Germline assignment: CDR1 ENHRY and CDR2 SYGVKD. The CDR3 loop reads CAISEGLSGNTIYF. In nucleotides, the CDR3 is TGTGCCATCAGTGAGGGACTATCTGGAAACACCATATATTTT.

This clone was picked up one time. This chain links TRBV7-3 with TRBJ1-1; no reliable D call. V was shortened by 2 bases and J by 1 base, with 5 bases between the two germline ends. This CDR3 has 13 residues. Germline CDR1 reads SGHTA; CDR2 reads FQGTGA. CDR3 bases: TGTGCCAGCAGCTTACGGGAGAACACTGAAGCTTTCTTT. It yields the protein CASSLRENTEAFF.

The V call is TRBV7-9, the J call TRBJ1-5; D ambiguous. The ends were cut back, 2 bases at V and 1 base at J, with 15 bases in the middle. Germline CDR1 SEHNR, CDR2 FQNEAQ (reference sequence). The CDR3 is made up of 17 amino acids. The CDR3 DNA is TGTGCCAGCAGCTTAACCCCCCACGGAGGAAGCAATCAGCCCCAGCATTTT. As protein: CASSLTPHGGSNQPQHF.

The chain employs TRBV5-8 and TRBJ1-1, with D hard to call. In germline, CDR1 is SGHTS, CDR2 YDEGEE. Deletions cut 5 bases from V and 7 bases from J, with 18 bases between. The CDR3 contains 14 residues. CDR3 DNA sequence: TGTGCCAGCAGAAGAGGGCACAACCGCATTGAAGCTTTCTTT. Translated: CASRRGHNRIEAFF.

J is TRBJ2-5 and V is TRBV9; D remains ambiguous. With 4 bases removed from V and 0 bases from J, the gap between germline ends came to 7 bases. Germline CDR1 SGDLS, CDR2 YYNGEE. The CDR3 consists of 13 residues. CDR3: CASSPLYQETQYF. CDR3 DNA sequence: TGTGCCAGCAGCCCACTGTACCAAGAGACCCAGTACTTC.

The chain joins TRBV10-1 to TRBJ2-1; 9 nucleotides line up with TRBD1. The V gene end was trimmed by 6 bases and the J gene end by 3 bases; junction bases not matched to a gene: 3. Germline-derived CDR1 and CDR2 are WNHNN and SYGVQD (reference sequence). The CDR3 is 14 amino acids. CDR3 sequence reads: CASSKGQGYNEQFF. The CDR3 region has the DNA TGCGCCAGCAGCAAGGGACAGGGCTACAATGAGCAGTTCTTC.